Presented here are 28 T cell receptor beta chains from one specimen sequenced in a study of control samples from healthy donors and cancer patients. Sequencing used immunoSEQ multiplex PCR; TCRdb keeps in-frame clones, though not all of them. The table records roughly 100,000 clones, about 88% of them present only once. Sequenced material: blood. All receptors derive from a woman aged 45-65 years in good health.

This chain connects TRBV9 to TRBJ1-1, with TRBD1 matching over 8 bases. The V gene end was trimmed by 3 bases and the J gene end by 1 base; junction bases not matched to a gene: 5. In germline, CDR1 is SGDLS, CDR2 YYNGEE. The CDR3 is 15 residues long. Here the CDR3 DNA reads TGTGCCAGCAGCGCCATGACAGGGGCGAACACTGAAGCTTTCTTT. It is translated as CASSAMTGANTEAFF.

V and J are TRBV19 and TRBJ2-4; D is possibly TRBD1 (6 bases). This CDR3 contains 15 residues. From germline, CDR1 is LNHDA and CDR2 SQIVND (reference sequence). The germline V and J ends were trimmed by 3 bases and 1 base, with 10 bases remaining between them. The CDR3 DNA sequence: TGTGCCAGTAGTATCGCACAGGGCGCCAAAAACATTCAGTACTTC. It codes for CASSIAQGAKNIQYF.

The rearrangement links TRBV25-1 to TRBJ2-1; 7 positions agree with TRBD2. CDR1 is MGHDK, CDR2 SYGVNS, per germline. J lost 3 bases, V lost 6 bases, and 8 bases had no gene match. The CDR3 is made up of 15 amino acids. As DNA, the CDR3 is TGTGCCAGCAGCCTGATAACTAGCGACTACAATGAGCAGTTCTTC. It specifies CASSLITSDYNEQFF.

The rearrangement joins TRBV7-8 to TRBJ2-5, with D possibly being TRBD2 (5 bases). Germline V lookup: CDR1 SGHVS, CDR2 FQNEAQ. Deletions cut 5 bases from V and 2 bases from J, with 15 bases between. The CDR3 runs 15 residues. For the CDR3, the DNA is TGTGCCAGCAGCCAAAACCGGGGATTACAAGAGACCCAGTACTTC. Its protein is CASSQNRGLQETQYF.

This chain joins TRBV19 and TRBJ2-3; TRBD1 aligns across 8 bases. This CDR3 has 17 residues. The ends lost 3 bases at V and 1 base at J; junction bases unmatched: 9. Germline V CDR1 and CDR2: LNHDA, SQIVND (reference sequence). The CDR3 protein is CASSMRGGQGGTDTQYF. The CDR3 DNA follows: TGTGCCAGTAGTATGCGGGGAGGACAGGGAGGCACAGATACGCAGTATTTT. Full variable domain (rest looked up from reference TRBV19 and TRBJ2-3): DGGITQSPKYLFRKEGQNVTLSCEQNLNHDAMYWYRQDPGQGLRLIYYSQIVNDFQKGDIAEGYSVSREKKESFPLTVTSAQKNPTAFYLCASSMRGGQGGTDTQYFGPGTRLTVL.

This chain links TRBV11-2 with TRBJ2-3; a weak D match, TRBD2 (6 bases). CDR1 SGHAT and CDR2 FQNNGV come from the germline V gene. This CDR3 region has 14 residues. The V end was cut by 5 bases, the J end by 1 base, with 10 bases between. CDR3 amino acids: CASSAGRGTDTQYF. CDR3 DNA sequence: TGTGCCAGCAGCGCGGGGCGGGGCACAGATACGCAGTATTTT.

This chain links TRBV18 with TRBJ1-2; TRBD1 matches 10 bases. The length of the CDR3 is 15 residues. Per the germline V gene, CDR1 is KGHSH and CDR2 is LQKENI. The trim removed 6 bases at V and 2 bases at J, leaving 6 bases unmatched. The CDR3 coding sequence is TGTGCCAGCTCCCAAGGACAGGGGGGCAACTATGGCTACACCTTC. It specifies CASSQGQGGNYGYTF.

V gene TRBV12-3 or TRBV12-4 combines with J gene TRBJ2-1, with TRBD1 identical over 7 bases. J was trimmed by 10 bases and V by 5 bases; bases with no gene match: 8. This CDR3 has 13 amino acids. CDR3 sequence: CASSPSTGWEQFF. For the CDR3, the DNA is TGTGCCAGCAGTCCATCGACAGGGTGGGAGCAGTTCTTC.

For the CDR3, the DNA is TGTGCCAGCAGCCTTACCGGGACAGGGACAGATAATTCACCCCTCCACTTT. This sequence encodes CASSLTGTGTDNSPLHF. The chain joins TRBV9 to TRBJ1-6, with TRBD1 matching over 9 bases. After removal of 4 bases from V and 5 bases from J, the junction contained 10 bases not matched to a gene. Germline CDR1 is SGDLS and CDR2 is YYNGEE. This CDR3 is built from 17 residues.

This chain connects TRBV2 to TRBJ1-1; maybe TRBD1 (5 bases). Trimming cost V 2 bases and J 5 bases, with 15 bases left between them. The CDR3 length is 15 residues. The germline V gene has CDR1 SNHLY and CDR2 FYNNEI. CDR3 sequence reads: CASSELVTGGTEAFF. As DNA, the CDR3 is TGTGCCAGCAGTGAACTTGTTACCGGGGGAACTGAAGCTTTCTTT.

J is TRBJ1-1 and V is TRBV5-5; D is possibly TRBD1 (6 bases). The V gene lost 5 bases and the J gene lost 0 bases, with 11 bases spanning the gap. Germline-derived CDR1 and CDR2 are SGHKS and YYEKEE (reference sequence). The CDR3 length is 14 residues. The CDR3 is CASRTGNMNTEAFF. CDR3 DNA: TGTGCCAGCAGAACAGGGAACATGAACACTGAAGCTTTCTTT.

The genes are TRBV7-2 and TRBJ2-7; D perhaps matches TRBD1 (6 bases). The germline V and J ends were trimmed by 1 base and 5 bases, with 12 bases remaining between them. The CDR3 runs 14 residues. Per the germline V gene, CDR1 is SGHTA and CDR2 is FQGNSA. The CDR3 bases are TGTGCCAGCAGCTTAGTCTCCGGGACACACGAGCAGTACTTC. Its protein is CASSLVSGTHEQYF.

The rearrangement uses TRBV15 and TRBJ2-7; unclear D gene. The CDR3 loop spans 15 amino acids. V dropped 0 bases and J dropped 1 base, with 10 bases sitting between them. CDR1 LNHNV and CDR2 YYDKDF come from the germline V gene (reference sequence). The CDR3 bases are TGTGCCACCAGCAGAGACCGGGCCCTATCCTACGAGCAGTACTTC. Amino acid sequence: CATSRDRALSYEQYF.

This clone was seen once. V usage is TRBV3-1 (or the pseudogene TRBV3-2) and J usage is TRBJ2-2, with D maybe TRBD1 (6 bases). CDR1 and CDR2 from the germline V gene are LGHDT and YNNKEL (reference sequence). The CDR3 has 15 amino acids. V was shortened by 1 base and J by 3 bases, with 9 bases between the two germline ends. This CDR3 reads CASSQVAGDTGELFF. In DNA form, the CDR3 reads TGTGCCAGCAGCCAAGTGGCAGGGGACACCGGGGAGCTGTTTTTT.

V and J are TRBV29-1 and TRBJ2-7; TRBD1 aligns across 10 bases. The trim removed 5 bases at V and 3 bases at J, leaving 1 base unmatched. CDR1 and CDR2 (germline): SQVTM, ANQGSEA. The CDR3 spans 12 residues. Here the CDR3 reads CSVRTGGYEQYF. CDR3 DNA: TGCAGCGTTCGGACAGGGGGCTACGAGCAGTACTTC.

This sequence joins TRBV7-2 and TRBJ2-5; TRBD2 is a possible D gene (6 bases). Germline V gene lookup returns CDR1 SGHTA and CDR2 FQGNSA. The CDR3 loop spans 14 amino acids. Trimming pared 5 bases from V and 5 bases from J, leaving 15 bases between. For the CDR3, the DNA is TGTGCCAGCAGCCCCGCCCGGGGGTGGGAGACCCAGTACTTC. Translation gives CASSPARGWETQYF.

The chain recombines TRBV20-1 with TRBJ2-7; unclear D gene. The germline V and J ends were trimmed by 4 bases and 1 base, with 5 bases remaining between them. The CDR3 length is 11 residues. Germline assignment: CDR1 DFQATT and CDR2 SNEGSKA (reference sequence). In DNA, the CDR3 is TGCAGTGCTATGTTATCCTACGAGCAGTACTTC. Its protein product is CSAMLSYEQYF.

This chain joins TRBV6-5 and TRBJ2-3; D perhaps matches TRBD2 (6 bases). Between the trimmed V and J ends, which lost 0 bases and 8 bases, there was a span of 12 bases. Germline CDR1 MNHEY, CDR2 SVGAGI. CDR3 length: 14 residues. The CDR3, as DNA: TGTGCCAGCAGTTACTCGATCCTCGGGGGTACGCAGTATTTT. Translating it yields CASSYSILGGTQYF.

V is TRBV20-1 and J is TRBJ2-2; D ambiguous. Trimming left V 3 bases short and J 1 base short, with 9 bases between. This CDR3 has 14 amino acids. Germline lookup yields CDR1 DFQATT and CDR2 SNEGSKA (reference sequence). The CDR3 loop reads CSASAQQNTGELFF. CDR3 bases: TGCAGTGCTAGTGCACAGCAGAACACCGGGGAGCTGTTTTTT.

V and J are TRBV3-1 (or the pseudogene TRBV3-2) and TRBJ1-5; D gene ambiguous. Looked up from germline, CDR1 is LGHDT and CDR2 is YNNKEL (reference sequence). The CDR3 length is 12 residues. V was clipped by 0 bases and J by 9 bases, with 6 bases between them. The CDR3 coding sequence is TGTGCCAGCAGCCAAGACTGGGGGCCCCAGCATTTT. Translated: CASSQDWGPQHF.

V usage is TRBV28 and J usage is TRBJ1-3; D possibly corresponds to TRBD1 (6 bases). This CDR3 comprises 14 residues. CDR1 is MDHEN, CDR2 SYDVKM, per germline. The V end lost 6 bases, the J end lost 0 bases, and 9 bases lay between the germline ends. CDR3 DNA sequence: TGTGCCAGCAGGGTACAGGGCTCTGGAAACACCATATATTTT. Amino acids: CASRVQGSGNTIYF.

On this clone: Other DNA sequences in this specimen translate into the identical CDR3. The rearrangement joins TRBV5-4 to TRBJ2-2; D may be TRBD1 (7 bases). CDR1 and CDR2 (germline): SGHNT, YYREEE (reference sequence). CDR3 length: 17 amino acids. The V and J ends lost 1 base and 5 bases respectively, with 18 bases between them. CDR3 in DNA: TGTGCCAGCAGCTTGTTTAGGGGGGCAGGGGGAACCGGGGAGCTGTTTTTT. Translated: CASSLFRGAGGTGELFF. The variable domain in full, completed from reference TRBV5-4 and TRBJ2-2, reads ETGVTQSPTHLIKTRGQQVTLRCSSQSGHNTVSWYQQALGQGPQFIFQYYREEENGRGNFPPRFSGLQFPNYSSELNVNALELDDSALYLCASSLFRGAGGTGELFFGEGSRLTVL.

This clone has just one count. V and J are TRBV6-2 or TRBV6-3 and TRBJ1-1, with a weak D call TRBD1 (5 bases). Germline assignment: CDR1 MNHEY and CDR2 SVGEGT. This CDR3 comprises 15 residues. Between the trimmed V and J ends, which lost 3 bases and 2 bases, there was a span of 13 bases. The CDR3 protein is CASSYRGRVNTEAFF. Written as DNA, the CDR3 is TGTGCCAGCAGTTATCGGGGGAGGGTAAACACTGAAGCTTTCTTT.

This chain joins TRBV28 and TRBJ2-3; unclear D gene. Trimming took 4 bases from V and 6 from J, leaving 14 bases between them. Germline V CDR1 and CDR2: MDHEN, SYDVKM. This CDR3 is 14 amino acids long. CDR3 nucleotides: TGTGCCAGCAGTTCGTCTCCCGGGTGGGATACGCAGTATTTT. The encoded protein is CASSSSPGWDTQYF.

The chain carries TRBV24-1 and TRBJ2-2; 7 nucleotides line up with TRBD2. J was trimmed by 2 bases and V by 3 bases; bases with no gene match: 2. CDR1 is KGHDR, CDR2 SFDVKD, per germline. This CDR3 comprises 15 residues. CDR3 sequence: CATSDRGSNTGELFF. CDR3 bases: TGTGCCACCAGTGATCGCGGGAGCAACACCGGGGAGCTGTTTTTT.

This chain uses TRBV7-9 with TRBJ2-5; no clear D. Germline-derived CDR1 and CDR2 are SEHNR and FQNEAQ (reference sequence). The V and J ends lost 5 bases and 1 base respectively, with 17 bases between them. The CDR3 runs 16 residues. The DNA for the CDR3 is TGTGCCAGCAGCCTCTCCGGTGGATGGGCCCAAGAGACCCAGTACTTC. Translation gives CASSLSGGWAQETQYF.

The J gene is TRBJ2-3, the V gene TRBV11-2; 9 bases are shared with TRBD1. The CDR3 runs 13 residues. Trimming removed 3 bases from V and 6 bases from J; junction bases left unmatched: 1. Per the germline V gene, CDR1 is SGHAT and CDR2 is FQNNGV. Written as DNA, the CDR3 is TGTGCCAGCAGCTTTGACAGGGGGGATACGCAGTATTTT. Residues: CASSFDRGDTQYF.

The V and J genes are TRBV6-5 and TRBJ2-1; D may be TRBD2 (5 bases). The V end lost 1 base, the J end lost 9 bases, and 16 bases lay between the germline ends. Looked up from germline, CDR1 is MNHEY and CDR2 is SVGAGI. This CDR3 has 15 amino acids. Here the CDR3 reads CASSYLLARPGEQFF. Here the CDR3 DNA reads TGTGCCAGCAGTTACTTGCTAGCTCGGCCTGGTGAGCAGTTCTTC.